Below are 7 T cell receptor beta chains sequenced from a single sample in a study of cytomegalovirus exposure and HLA in healthy donors. It was with 60 Vbeta and 13 Jbeta primers that the PCR ran. The repertoire was sequenced with immunoSEQ multiplex PCR; TCRdb's copy has only in-frame clones and lacks some. The listing records roughly 77,000 clones. Sequencing was performed on PBMCs. The receptors here all came from a man younger than 45 in good health and CMV-seronegative.

The rearrangement joins TRBV19 to TRBJ2-1; tentatively, D is TRBD2 (6 bases). The ends were cut back, 3 bases at V and 10 bases at J, with 16 bases in the middle. This CDR3 contains 14 residues. CDR1 and CDR2 from the germline V gene are LNHDA and SQIVND (reference sequence). Here the CDR3 reads CASSIPRGGGEQFF. In DNA, the CDR3 is TGTGCCAGTAGTATTCCTCGCGGAGGAGGGGAGCAGTTCTTC.

This rearrangement joins TRBV11-3 to TRBJ1-2; D might be TRBD1 (6 bases). Between the trimmed V and J ends, which lost 6 bases and 2 bases, there was a span of 7 bases. The CDR3 length is 12 residues. CDR1 is SGHNT and CDR2 is YENEEA in the germline V gene. CDR3 loop: CASSDRNYGYTF. The CDR3 DNA reads as TGTGCCAGCAGTGACAGGAACTATGGCTACACCTTC.

The V and J genes are TRBV4-3 and TRBJ2-7; D gene unclear. Germline values: CDR1 LGHNA, CDR2 YSLEER. Trimming stripped 0 bases from V and 2 bases from J, with 8 bases between. This CDR3 contains 14 residues. The CDR3 DNA follows: TGCGCCAGCAGCCAAGATGAGGTGACCTACGAGCAGTACTTC. Translating it yields CASSQDEVTYEQYF.

The V and J genes are TRBV30 and TRBJ2-7; 11 bases align to TRBD2. V gave up 7 bases and J gave up 5 bases; unmatched junction bases: 10. CDR3 length: 14 residues. The germline V gene encodes CDR1 GTSNPN and CDR2 SVGIG (reference sequence). CDR3 in DNA: TGTGCCTACACAAGACTAGCGGGATTCCACGAGCAGTACTTC. It encodes CAYTRLAGFHEQYF.

This chain uses TRBV5-5 with TRBJ1-2; 8 nucleotides match TRBD1. Germline V lookup: CDR1 SGHKS, CDR2 YYEKEE (reference sequence). This CDR3 region has 15 residues. V gave up 2 bases and J gave up 8 bases; unmatched junction bases: 11. The DNA of the CDR3 is TGTGCCAGCAGCTTTAGTGGGACAGGTACGCTCGGCTACACCTTC. As protein: CASSFSGTGTLGYTF.

This chain connects TRBV7-2 to TRBJ2-3; 13 bases are shared with TRBD2. The CDR3 covers 19 residues. The J segment lost 0 bases and the V segment lost 0 bases, leaving 6 bases of the junction unmatched. Per germline, CDR1 SGHTA and CDR2 FQGNSA. The CDR3 here is CASSLALTSGRPSTDTQYF. CDR3 nucleotide sequence: TGTGCCAGCAGCTTAGCGTTGACTAGCGGGAGGCCTAGCACAGATACGCAGTATTTT.

This chain connects TRBV9 to TRBJ2-7, with D possibly being TRBD1 (6 bases). The V gene's germline CDR1 is SGDLS and CDR2 YYNGEE. V gave up 2 bases and J gave up 1 base, with 7 bases separating them. CDR3 length equals 13 residues. The CDR3, as DNA: TGTGCCAGCAGCGTGGACAGTTCCTACGAGCAGTACTTC. It translates to CASSVDSSYEQYF.